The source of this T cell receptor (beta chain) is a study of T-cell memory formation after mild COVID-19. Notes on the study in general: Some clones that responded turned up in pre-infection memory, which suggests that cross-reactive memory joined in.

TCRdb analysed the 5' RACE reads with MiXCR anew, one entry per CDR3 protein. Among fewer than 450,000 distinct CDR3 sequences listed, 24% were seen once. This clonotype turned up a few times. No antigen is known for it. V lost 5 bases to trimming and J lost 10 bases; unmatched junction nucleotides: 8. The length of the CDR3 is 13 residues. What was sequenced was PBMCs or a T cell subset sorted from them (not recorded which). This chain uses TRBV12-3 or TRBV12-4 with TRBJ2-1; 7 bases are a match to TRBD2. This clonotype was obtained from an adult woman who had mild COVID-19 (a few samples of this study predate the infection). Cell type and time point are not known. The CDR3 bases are TGTGCCAGCAGTCAAGCGGGGCCACACGAGCAGTTCTTC. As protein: CASSQAGPHEQFF.